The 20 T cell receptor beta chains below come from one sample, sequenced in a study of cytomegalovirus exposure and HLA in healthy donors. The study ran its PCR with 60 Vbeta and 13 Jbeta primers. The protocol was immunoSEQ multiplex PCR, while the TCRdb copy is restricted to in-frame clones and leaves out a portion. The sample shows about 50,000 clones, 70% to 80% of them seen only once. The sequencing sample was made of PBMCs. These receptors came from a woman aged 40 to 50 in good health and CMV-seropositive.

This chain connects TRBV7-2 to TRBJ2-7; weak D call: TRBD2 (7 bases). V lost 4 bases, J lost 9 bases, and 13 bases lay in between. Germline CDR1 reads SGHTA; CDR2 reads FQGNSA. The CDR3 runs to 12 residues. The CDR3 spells CASSSFGGRQYF. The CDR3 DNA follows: TGTGCCAGCAGCTCCTTCGGGGGGCGGCAGTACTTC. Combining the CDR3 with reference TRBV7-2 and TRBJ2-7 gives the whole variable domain GAGVSQSPSNKVTEKGKDVELRCDPISGHTALYWYRQSLGQGLEFLIYFQGNSAPDKSGLPSDRFSAERTGGSVSTLTIQRTQQEDSAVYLCASSSFGGRQYFGPGTRLTVT.

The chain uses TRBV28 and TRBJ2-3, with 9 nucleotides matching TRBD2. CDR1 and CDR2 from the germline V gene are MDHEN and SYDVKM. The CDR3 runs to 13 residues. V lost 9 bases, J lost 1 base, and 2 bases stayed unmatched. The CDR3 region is CASIAGGTDTQYF. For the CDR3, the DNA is TGTGCCAGTATAGCGGGGGGCACAGATACGCAGTATTTT.

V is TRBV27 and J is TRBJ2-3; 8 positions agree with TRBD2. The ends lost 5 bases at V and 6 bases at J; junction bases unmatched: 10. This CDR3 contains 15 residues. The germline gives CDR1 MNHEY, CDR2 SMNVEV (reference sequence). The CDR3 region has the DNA TGTGCCAGCAGTCGACTAGCGATTCAGTCCGATACGCAGTATTTT. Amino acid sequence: CASSRLAIQSDTQYF.

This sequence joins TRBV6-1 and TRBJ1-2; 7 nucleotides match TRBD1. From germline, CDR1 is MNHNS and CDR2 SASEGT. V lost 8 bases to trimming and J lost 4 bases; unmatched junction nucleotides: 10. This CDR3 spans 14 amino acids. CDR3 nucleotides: TGTGCCAGCGGGGCAACAGGGGCCTTCTATGGCTACACCTTC. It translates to CASGATGAFYGYTF.

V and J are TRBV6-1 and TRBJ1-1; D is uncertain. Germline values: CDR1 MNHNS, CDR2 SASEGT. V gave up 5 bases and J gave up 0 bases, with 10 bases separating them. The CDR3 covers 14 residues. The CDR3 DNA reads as TGTGCCAGCAGTTTCGGAGTGGTGAACACTGAAGCTTTCTTT. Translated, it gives CASSFGVVNTEAFF.

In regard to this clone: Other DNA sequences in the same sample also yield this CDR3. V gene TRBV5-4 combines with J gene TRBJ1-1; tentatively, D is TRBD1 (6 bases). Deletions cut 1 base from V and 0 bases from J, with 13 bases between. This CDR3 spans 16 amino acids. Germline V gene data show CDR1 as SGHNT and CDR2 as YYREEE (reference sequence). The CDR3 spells CASSLTGTLMNTEAFF. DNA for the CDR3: TGTGCCAGCAGCTTGACCGGGACACTGATGAACACTGAAGCTTTCTTT. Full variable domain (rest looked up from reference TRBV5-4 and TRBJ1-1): ETGVTQSPTHLIKTRGQQVTLRCSSQSGHNTVSWYQQALGQGPQFIFQYYREEENGRGNFPPRFSGLQFPNYSSELNVNALELDDSALYLCASSLTGTLMNTEAFFGQGTRLTVV.

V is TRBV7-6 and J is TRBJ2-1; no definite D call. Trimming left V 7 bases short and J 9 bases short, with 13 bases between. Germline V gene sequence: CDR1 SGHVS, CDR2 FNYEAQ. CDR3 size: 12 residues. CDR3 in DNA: TGTGCCAGCACCGAAACTTCGGGTGAGCAGTTCTTC. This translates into CASTETSGEQFF.

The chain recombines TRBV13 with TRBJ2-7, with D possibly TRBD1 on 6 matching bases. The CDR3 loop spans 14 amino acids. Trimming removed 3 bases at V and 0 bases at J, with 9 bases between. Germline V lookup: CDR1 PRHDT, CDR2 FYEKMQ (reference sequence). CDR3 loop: CASSFHRASYEQYF. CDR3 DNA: TGTGCCAGCAGCTTCCACAGGGCCTCCTACGAGCAGTACTTC.

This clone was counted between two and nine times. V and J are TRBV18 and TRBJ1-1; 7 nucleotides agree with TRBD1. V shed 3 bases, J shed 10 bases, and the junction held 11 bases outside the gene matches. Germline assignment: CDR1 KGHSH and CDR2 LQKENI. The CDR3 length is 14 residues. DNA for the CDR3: TGTGCCAGCTCACCCGTCCCGGGACAGATAGTAGCTTTCTTT. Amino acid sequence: CASSPVPGQIVAFF. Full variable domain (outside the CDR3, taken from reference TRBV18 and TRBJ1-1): NAGVMQNPRHLVRRRGQEARLRCSPMKGHSHVYWYRQLPEEGLKFMVYLQKENIIDESGMPKERFSAEFPKEGPSILRIQQVVRGDSAAYFCASSPVPGQIVAFFGQGTRLTVV.

CDR3 DNA sequence: TGTGCCAGCAGTGAGCGGAGCACCGCCTACAATGAGCAGTTCTTC. Amino acids: CASSERSTAYNEQFF. V usage is TRBV6-1 and J usage is TRBJ2-1; D gene ambiguous. With 3 bases removed from V and 2 bases from J, the gap between germline ends came to 11 bases. This CDR3 region has 15 residues. Per the germline V gene, CDR1 is MNHNS and CDR2 is SASEGT.

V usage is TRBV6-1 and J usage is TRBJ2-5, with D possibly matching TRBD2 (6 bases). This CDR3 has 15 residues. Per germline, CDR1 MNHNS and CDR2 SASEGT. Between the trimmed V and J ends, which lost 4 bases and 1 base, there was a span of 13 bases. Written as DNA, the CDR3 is TGTGCCAGCAGTGCCGCCTTGGGGGGCCAAGAGACCCAGTACTTC. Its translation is CASSAALGGQETQYF.

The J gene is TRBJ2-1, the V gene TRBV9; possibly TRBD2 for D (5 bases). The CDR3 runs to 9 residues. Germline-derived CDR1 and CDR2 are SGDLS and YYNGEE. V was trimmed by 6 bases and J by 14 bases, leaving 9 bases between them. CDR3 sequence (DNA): TGTGCCAGCAAGGTAGCGAAGTTCTTC. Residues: CASKVAKFF.

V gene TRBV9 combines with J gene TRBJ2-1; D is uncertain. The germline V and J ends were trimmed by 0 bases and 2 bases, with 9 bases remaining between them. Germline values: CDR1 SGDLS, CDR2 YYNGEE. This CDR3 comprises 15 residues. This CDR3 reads CASSVGPETYNEQFF. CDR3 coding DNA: TGTGCCAGCAGCGTAGGCCCGGAGACCTACAATGAGCAGTTCTTC.

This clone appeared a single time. CDR3 amino acids: CATSRAGTGIYEQYF. DNA for the CDR3: TGTGCCACCAGCAGAGCCGGGACAGGGATCTACGAGCAGTACTTC. The chain links TRBV15 to TRBJ2-7, with 9 bases fitting TRBD1. V lost 1 base and J lost 3; bases outside the gene matches: 4. CDR3 length: 15 residues. CDR1 and CDR2 from the germline V gene are LNHNV and YYDKDF (reference sequence).

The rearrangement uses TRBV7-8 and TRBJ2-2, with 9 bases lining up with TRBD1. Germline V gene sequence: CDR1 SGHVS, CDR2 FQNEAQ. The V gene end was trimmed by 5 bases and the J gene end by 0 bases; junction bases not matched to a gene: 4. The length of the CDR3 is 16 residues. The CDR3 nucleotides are TGTGCCAGCAGCCACCGGGACAGGGCGAACACCGGGGAGCTGTTTTTT. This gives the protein CASSHRDRANTGELFF.

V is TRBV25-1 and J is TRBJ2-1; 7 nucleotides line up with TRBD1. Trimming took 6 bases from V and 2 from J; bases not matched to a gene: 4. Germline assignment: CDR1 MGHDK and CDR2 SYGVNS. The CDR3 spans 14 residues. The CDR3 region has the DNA TGTGCCAGCAGACCACAGGGGACCTACAATGAGCAGTTCTTC. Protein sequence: CASRPQGTYNEQFF.

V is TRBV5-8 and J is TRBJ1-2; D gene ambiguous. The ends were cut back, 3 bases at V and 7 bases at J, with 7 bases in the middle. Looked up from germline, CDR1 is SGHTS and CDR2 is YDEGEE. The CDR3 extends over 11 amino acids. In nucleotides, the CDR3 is TGTGCCAGCAGCTCTAGGTCTGGCTACACCTTC. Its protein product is CASSSRSGYTF.

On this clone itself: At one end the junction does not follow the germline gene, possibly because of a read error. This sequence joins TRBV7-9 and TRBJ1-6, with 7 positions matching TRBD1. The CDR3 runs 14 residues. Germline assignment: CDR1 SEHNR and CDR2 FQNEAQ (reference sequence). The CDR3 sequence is CSSSPGTAISPLHF. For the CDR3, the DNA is TGTTCCAGCAGTCCCGGGACAGCGATTTCACCCCTCCACTTT. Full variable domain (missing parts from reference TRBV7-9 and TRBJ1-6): DTGVSQNPRHKITKRGQNVTFRCDPISEHNRLYWYRQTLGQGPEFLTYFQNEAQLEKSRLLSDRFSAERPKGSFSTLEIQRTEQGDSAMYLCSSSPGTAISPLHFGNGTRLTVT.

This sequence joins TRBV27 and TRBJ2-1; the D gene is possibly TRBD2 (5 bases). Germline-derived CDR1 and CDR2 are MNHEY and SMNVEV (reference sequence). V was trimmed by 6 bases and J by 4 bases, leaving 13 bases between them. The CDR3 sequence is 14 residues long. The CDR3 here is CASRSPGSYNEQFF. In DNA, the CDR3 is TGTGCCAGCAGGTCCCCGGGGTCGTACAATGAGCAGTTCTTC.

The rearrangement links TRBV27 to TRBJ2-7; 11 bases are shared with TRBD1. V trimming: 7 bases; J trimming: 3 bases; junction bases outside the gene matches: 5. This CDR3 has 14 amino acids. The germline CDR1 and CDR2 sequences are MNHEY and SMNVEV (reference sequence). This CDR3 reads CASNSGQGVYEQYF. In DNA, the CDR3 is TGTGCCAGCAATTCGGGACAGGGGGTCTACGAGCAGTACTTC.